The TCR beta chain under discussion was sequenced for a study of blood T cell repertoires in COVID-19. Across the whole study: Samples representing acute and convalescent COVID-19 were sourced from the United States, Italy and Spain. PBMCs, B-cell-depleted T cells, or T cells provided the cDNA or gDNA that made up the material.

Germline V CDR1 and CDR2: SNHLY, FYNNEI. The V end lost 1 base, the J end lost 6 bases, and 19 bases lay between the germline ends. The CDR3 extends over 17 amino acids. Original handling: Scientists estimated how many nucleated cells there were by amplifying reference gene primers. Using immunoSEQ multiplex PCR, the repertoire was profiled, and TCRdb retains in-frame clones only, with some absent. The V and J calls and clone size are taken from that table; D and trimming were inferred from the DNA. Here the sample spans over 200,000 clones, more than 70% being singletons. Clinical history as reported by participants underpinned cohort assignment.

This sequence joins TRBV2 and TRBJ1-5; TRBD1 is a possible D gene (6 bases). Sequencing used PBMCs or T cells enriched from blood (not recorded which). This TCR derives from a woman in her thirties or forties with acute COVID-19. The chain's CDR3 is CASSEVFRTALGQPQHF. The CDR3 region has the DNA TGTGCCAGCAGTGAAGTGTTTCGGACAGCCCTAGGTCAGCCCCAGCATTTT. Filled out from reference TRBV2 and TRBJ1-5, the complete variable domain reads EPEVTQTPSHQVTQMGQEVILRCVPISNHLYFYWYRQILGQKVEFLVSFYNNEISEKSEIFDDQFSVERPDGSNFTLKIRSTKLEDSAMYFCASSEVFRTALGQPQHFGDGTRLSIL.